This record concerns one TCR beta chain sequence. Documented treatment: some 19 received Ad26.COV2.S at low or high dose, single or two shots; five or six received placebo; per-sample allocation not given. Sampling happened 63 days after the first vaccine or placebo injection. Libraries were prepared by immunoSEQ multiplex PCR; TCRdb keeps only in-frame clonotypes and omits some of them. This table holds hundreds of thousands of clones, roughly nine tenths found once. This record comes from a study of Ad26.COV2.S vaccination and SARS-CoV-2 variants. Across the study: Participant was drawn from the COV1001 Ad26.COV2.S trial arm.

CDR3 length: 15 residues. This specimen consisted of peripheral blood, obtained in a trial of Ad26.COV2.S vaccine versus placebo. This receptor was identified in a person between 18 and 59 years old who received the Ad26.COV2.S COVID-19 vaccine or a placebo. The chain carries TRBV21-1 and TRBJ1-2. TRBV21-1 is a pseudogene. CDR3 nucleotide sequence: TGTGCCAGCAGCCCCTCCGGACTAGTCAAGCTCGGCTACACCTTC. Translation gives CASSPSGLVKLGYTF.